This TCR beta chain was sequenced in a study of vaccination and CD4 T cells after COVID-19. Overall study: Each post-COVID sample was drawn after diagnosis, and the median interval was roughly 100 days (range 35 to 161). Overall study results and limits: Median about 86% of reactive clones detected in convalescent patients emerged only post-vaccination.

Documented treatment: approximately 10-day PBMC culture with coronavirus spike peptide pools or control peptides (ViraFEST assay). Fresh IL-2 medium replaced half the culture medium on days 3 and 7. Sequenced with the Oncomine TCR Beta short-read assay was DNA taken from cultured CD4+ T cells. From the PCR reads, TCRdb called clonotypes with MiXCR, one entry per CDR3 protein. The sample contains more than 9,000 distinct CDR3 sequences, over 75% of which appear only once. Trimming took 8 bases from V and 5 from J, leaving 13 bases between them. Per the germline V gene, CDR1 is SNHLY and CDR2 is FYNNEI. There are 13 residues in the CDR3. Comments on this clonotype: As yet, its antigen is unknown.

The receptor was isolated from a human donor who had recovered from COVID-19. Source material: CD4+ T cells from blood, cultured in vitro. The rearrangement joins TRBV2 to TRBJ1-3; D may be TRBD1 (5 bases). This CDR3 is CASVREIRNTIYF. For the CDR3, the DNA is TGTGCCAGCGTCAGGGAAATCCGAAACACCATATATTTT. The full variable domain, rest sourced from reference TRBV2 and TRBJ1-3, is EPEVTQTPSHQVTQMGQEVILRCVPISNHLYFYWYRQILGQKVEFLVSFYNNEISEKSEIFDDQFSVERPDGSNFTLKIRSTKLEDSAMYFCASVREIRNTIYFGEGSWLTVV.